The 7 T cell receptor beta chains presented below share a single source sample, sequenced in a study of cytomegalovirus exposure and HLA in healthy donors. PCR used 60 Vbeta primers and 13 Jbeta primers. Measured with immunoSEQ multiplex PCR; TCRdb has only the in-frame clones, and not every one. The profile shows about 190,000 clones, approximately 80% of them singletons. Sequenced input: PBMCs. Source of these receptors: a woman between 25 and 40 years old in good health and CMV-seropositive.

This clone was recorded once. The V call is TRBV7-2, the J call TRBJ1-2, with 9 bases aligning to TRBD1. Looked up from germline, CDR1 is SGHTA and CDR2 is FQGNSA. V gave up 4 bases and J gave up 5 bases; unmatched junction bases: 2. This CDR3 has 13 residues. The CDR3 region has the DNA TGTGCCAGCAGCTACGGGACAGGGTATGGCTACACCTTC. Its protein is CASSYGTGYGYTF.

The rearrangement joins TRBV5-1 to TRBJ2-7; tentatively, D is TRBD1 (5 bases). The CDR3 loop spans 14 amino acids. The germline V gene has CDR1 SGHRS and CDR2 YFSETQ. V lost 3 bases and J lost 5, with 15 bases in between. CDR3 in amino acids: CASSSRQRRDEQYF. The CDR3 DNA follows: TGCGCCAGCAGCTCAAGACAGAGACGTGACGAGCAGTACTTC.

The chain carries TRBV6-4 and TRBJ1-1, with D hard to call. The CDR3 is 14 amino acids. Germline V gene data show CDR1 as MRHNA and CDR2 as SNTAGT. Deletions cut 4 bases from V and 5 bases from J, with 14 bases between. The CDR3 here is CASSATRTGTEAFF. The CDR3, as DNA: TGTGCCAGCAGTGCCACGAGGACTGGGACTGAAGCTTTCTTT.

The chain has TRBV6-6 and TRBJ1-2; the D is unclear. CDR3 length equals 13 residues. CDR1 and CDR2 from the germline V gene are MNHNY and SVGAGI (reference sequence). Trimming removed 2 bases from V and 8 bases from J, with 12 bases in between. The CDR3 nucleotides read TGTGCCAGCAGTTACCGCCCCGCGGAGGGCTACACCTTC. Protein product: CASSYRPAEGYTF.

This clone was seen a handful of times. This chain connects TRBV5-1 to TRBJ1-1, with D possibly matching TRBD1 (5 bases). Per germline, CDR1 SGHRS and CDR2 YFSETQ. The CDR3 sequence is 17 residues long. V was clipped by 2 bases and J by 5 bases, with 22 bases between them. This CDR3 is CASSLGTGRTEGTEAFF. CDR3 nucleotide sequence: TGCGCCAGCAGCTTAGGAACCGGGAGAACTGAGGGGACTGAAGCTTTCTTT.

In DNA, the CDR3 is TGTGCCAGCAGCGCCTACCTAGCGGGAGGGAACAATGAGCAGTTCTTC. Translated, it gives CASSAYLAGGNNEQFF. This chain links TRBV7-6 with TRBJ2-1; 12 nucleotides match TRBD2. Germline values: CDR1 SGHVS, CDR2 FNYEAQ. The CDR3 consists of 16 residues. Unmatched junction bases numbered 7, after V lost 5 bases and J lost 5 bases.

The chain has TRBV7-3 and TRBJ1-1, with D uncertain. Trimming removed 0 bases at V and 4 bases at J, with 6 bases between. Germline CDR1 reads SGHTA; CDR2 reads FQGTGA. CDR3 length: 13 residues. CDR3 in amino acids: CASSLTPGTEAFF. Here the CDR3 DNA reads TGTGCCAGCAGCTTAACCCCAGGCACTGAAGCTTTCTTT.